This TCR beta chain derives from a study of T cell responses to AZD1222 COVID-19 vaccine. This CDR3 has 16 amino acids. The germline V gene has CDR1 SGHTA and CDR2 FQGNSA. The ends were cut back, 2 bases at V and 2 bases at J, with 10 bases in the middle. This clone came up once. Using immunoSEQ multiplex PCR, the repertoire was profiled, and TCRdb retains in-frame clones only, with some absent. The table shows over 140,000 clones, with around 92% occurring only once. The V and J genes are TRBV7-2 and TRBJ2-6, with D uncertain. The sample in question was peripheral blood, obtained 28 days after the second AZD1222 dose. The clonotype originates from an adult who received the AZD1222 COVID-19 vaccine. For the CDR3, the DNA is TGTGCCAGCAGCTTAAAAGGGATAACTGGGGCCAACGTCCTGACTTTC. This gives the protein CASSLKGITGANVLTF.